This T cell receptor (beta chain) stems from a study of T cells after yellow fever vaccination. TCRdb re-derived calls from the 5' RACE reads in MiXCR, one entry per CDR3 protein. This sample has 500,000 to 650,000 distinct CDR3 sequences, with roughly 17% found just once. The J segment lost 0 bases and the V segment lost 3 bases, leaving 2 bases of the junction unmatched. Germline loops: CDR1 SGHTA, CDR2 FQGNSA. This CDR3 is 16 amino acids long. Study findings and constraints: A small proportion of clonotypes was detected in both the CD4 and CD8 compartments.

The table lists this clonotype with a few counts. What it binds is unknown. Sequencing was performed on PBMCs, taken roughly 5 days after the first yellow fever vaccination. The chain recombines TRBV7-2 with TRBJ2-1; 10 bases fit TRBD1. The receptor was isolated from a man aged 18 to 29 who received the YFV17D yellow fever vaccine. The CDR3 is CASSLDRGVSYNEQFF. CDR3 nucleotides: TGTGCCAGCAGCTTGGACAGGGGGGTCTCCTACAATGAGCAGTTCTTC.